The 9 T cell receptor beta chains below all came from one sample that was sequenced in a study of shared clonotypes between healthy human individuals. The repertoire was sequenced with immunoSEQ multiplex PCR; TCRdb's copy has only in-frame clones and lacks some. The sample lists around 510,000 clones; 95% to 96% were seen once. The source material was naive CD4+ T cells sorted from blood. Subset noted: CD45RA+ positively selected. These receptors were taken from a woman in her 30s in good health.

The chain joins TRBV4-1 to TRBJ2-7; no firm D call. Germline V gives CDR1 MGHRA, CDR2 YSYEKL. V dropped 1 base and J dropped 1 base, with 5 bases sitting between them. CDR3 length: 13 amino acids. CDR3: CASSQATSYEQYF. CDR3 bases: TGCGCCAGCAGCCAAGCTACATCCTACGAGCAGTACTTC.

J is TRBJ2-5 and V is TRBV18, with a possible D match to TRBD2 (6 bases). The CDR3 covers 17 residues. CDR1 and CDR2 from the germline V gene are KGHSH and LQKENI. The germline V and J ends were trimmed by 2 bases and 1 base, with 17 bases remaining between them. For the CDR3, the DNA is TGTGCCAGCTCACCAAGATTATCGACCGGGGGCCAAGAGACCCAGTACTTC. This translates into CASSPRLSTGGQETQYF.

The CDR3: CASSLRTSGSYNEQFF. In nucleotides, the CDR3 is TGTGCCAGCAGTTTACGGACTAGCGGGTCTTACAATGAGCAGTTCTTC. This chain connects TRBV28 to TRBJ2-1, with 11 bases identical to TRBD2. V trimming: 2 bases; J trimming: 4 bases; junction bases outside the gene matches: 4. Looked up from germline, CDR1 is MDHEN and CDR2 is SYDVKM. There are 16 residues in the CDR3.

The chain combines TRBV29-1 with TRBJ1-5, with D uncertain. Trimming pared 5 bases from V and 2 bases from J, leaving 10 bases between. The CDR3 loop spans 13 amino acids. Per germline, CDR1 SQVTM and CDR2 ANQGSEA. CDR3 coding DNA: TGCAGCGTTAAGGGTAATGGCAATCAGCCCCAGCATTTT. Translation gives CSVKGNGNQPQHF.

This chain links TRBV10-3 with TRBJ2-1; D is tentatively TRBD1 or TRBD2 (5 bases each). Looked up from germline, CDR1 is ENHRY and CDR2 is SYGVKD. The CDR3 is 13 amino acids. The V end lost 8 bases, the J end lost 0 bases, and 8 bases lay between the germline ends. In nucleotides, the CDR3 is TGTGCCATCCGGGACGACTCCTACAATGAGCAGTTCTTC. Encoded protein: CAIRDDSYNEQFF.

The CDR3 nucleotides are TGTGCCAGCAGCTTAGGGGTTTTCCTCCCCAAAAACATTCAGTACTTC. Protein: CASSLGVFLPKNIQYF. The chain carries TRBV7-2 and TRBJ2-4; D is uncertain. This CDR3 has 16 residues. Germline CDR1 SGHTA, CDR2 FQGNSA. Trimming cost V 1 base and J 2 bases, with 12 bases left between them. Full variable domain (missing parts from reference TRBV7-2 and TRBJ2-4): GAGVSQSPSNKVTEKGKDVELRCDPISGHTALYWYRQSLGQGLEFLIYFQGNSAPDKSGLPSDRFSAERTGGSVSTLTIQRTQQEDSAVYLCASSLGVFLPKNIQYFGAGTRLSVL.

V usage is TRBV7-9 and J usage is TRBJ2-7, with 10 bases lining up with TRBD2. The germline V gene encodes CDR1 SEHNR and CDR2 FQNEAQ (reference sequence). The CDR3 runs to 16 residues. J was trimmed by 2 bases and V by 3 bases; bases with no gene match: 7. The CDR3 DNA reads TGTGCCAGCAGCTTGTCTGGGACTAGCGCAGCCTACGAGCAGTACTTC. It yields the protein CASSLSGTSAAYEQYF.

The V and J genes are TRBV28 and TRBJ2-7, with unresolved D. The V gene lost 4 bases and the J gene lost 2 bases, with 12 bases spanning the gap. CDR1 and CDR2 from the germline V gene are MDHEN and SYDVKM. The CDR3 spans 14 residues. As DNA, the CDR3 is TGTGCCAGCAGTTCCCCGGGTCTGACCTACGAGCAGTACTTC. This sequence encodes CASSSPGLTYEQYF.

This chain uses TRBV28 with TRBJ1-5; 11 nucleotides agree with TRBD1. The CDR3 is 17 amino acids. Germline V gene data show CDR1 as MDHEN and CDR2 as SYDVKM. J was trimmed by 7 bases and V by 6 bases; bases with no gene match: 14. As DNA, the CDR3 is TGTGCCAGCAGGGGGACAGGGGGAGAGTGGCCCAACCAGCCCCAGCATTTT. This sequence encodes CASRGTGGEWPNQPQHF. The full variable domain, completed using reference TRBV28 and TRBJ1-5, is DVKVTQSSRYLVKRTGEKVFLECVQDMDHENMFWYRQDPGLGLRLIYFSYDVKMKEKGDIPEGYSVSREKKERFSLILESASTNQTSMYLCASRGTGGEWPNQPQHFGDGTRLSIL.